Each of the 9 T cell receptor beta chains below was sequenced from the same sample in a study of cytomegalovirus exposure and HLA in healthy donors. Amplification used 60 Vbeta primers and 13 Jbeta primers. Assay used: immunoSEQ multiplex PCR; TCRdb lists only in-frame clones, some missing. The sample records approximately 100,000 clones, under 80% being singletons. Material for sequencing was PBMCs. The origin of the receptors is a human donor in good health.

The chain employs TRBV27 and TRBJ2-7; D is perhaps TRBD1 (5 bases). Trimming removed 4 bases from V and 2 bases from J, with 9 bases in between. This CDR3 has 13 residues. Germline V gene data show CDR1 as MNHEY and CDR2 as SMNVEV (reference sequence). The CDR3, as DNA: TGTGCCAGCAGTTCGGGCAGGGCCTACGAGCAGTACTTC. Translation gives CASSSGRAYEQYF.

The chain uses TRBV2 and TRBJ2-1; 7 nucleotides agree with TRBD2. V gave up 6 bases and J gave up 8 bases; unmatched junction bases: 10. CDR1 is SNHLY and CDR2 is FYNNEI in the germline V gene. The CDR3 is 14 residues long. The CDR3 loop reads CASSDGGRGDEQFF. The CDR3 region has the DNA TGTGCCAGCAGCGATGGGGGGAGGGGCGATGAGCAGTTCTTC.

This clone was detected only once. V gene TRBV7-2 combines with J gene TRBJ2-7; D may be TRBD1 (5 bases). The CDR3 covers 12 residues. V lost 6 bases to trimming and J lost 7 bases, with 13 bases between them. Germline V gives CDR1 SGHTA, CDR2 FQGNSA. CDR3 in amino acids: CASRFGALEQYF. CDR3 nucleotide sequence: TGTGCCAGCAGATTTGGGGCTTTGGAGCAGTACTTC.

V and J are TRBV19 and TRBJ1-1, with D possibly being TRBD1 (6 bases). The germline V and J ends were trimmed by 3 bases and 1 base, with 12 bases remaining between them. Per the germline V gene, CDR1 is LNHDA and CDR2 is SQIVND (reference sequence). This CDR3 spans 15 amino acids. This CDR3 is CASSILGGPNTEAFF. The CDR3 DNA reads as TGTGCCAGTAGTATTCTTGGGGGCCCGAACACTGAAGCTTTCTTT.

The rearrangement links TRBV2 to TRBJ1-2, with D unclear. V shed 3 bases and J shed 8 bases, with 13 bases lying between them. The CDR3 totals 13 residues. CDR1 and CDR2 from the germline V gene are SNHLY and FYNNEI. In nucleotides, the CDR3 is TGTGCCAGCAGTGACTATAATCCTTGGGGCTACACCTTC. Residues: CASSDYNPWGYTF. The complete variable domain, with remaining parts taken from reference TRBV2 and TRBJ1-2, reads EPEVTQTPSHQVTQMGQEVILRCVPISNHLYFYWYRQILGQKVEFLVSFYNNEISEKSEIFDDQFSVERPDGSNFTLKIRSTKLEDSAMYFCASSDYNPWGYTFGSGTRLTVV.

J is TRBJ2-5 and V is TRBV18, with D perhaps TRBD1 (5 bases). In germline, CDR1 is KGHSH, CDR2 LQKENI. The CDR3 sequence is 14 residues long. Trimming took off 1 base at V and 4 bases at J, with 10 bases between the two ends. CDR3 DNA sequence: TGTGCCAGCTCACCACGGGCCAGGGCAGAGACCCAGTACTTC. Its translation is CASSPRARAETQYF.

The J gene is TRBJ2-2, the V gene TRBV7-9, with 9 bases lining up with TRBD2. Germline CDR1 and CDR2: SEHNR and FQNEAQ (reference sequence). The junction had 17 bases not matched to a gene; V was cut back by 5 bases and J by 7 bases. This CDR3 has 18 amino acids. This chain's CDR3 is CASSHTGPVAGENGELFF. CDR3 sequence (DNA): TGTGCCAGCAGCCATACGGGGCCAGTAGCGGGAGAGAACGGGGAGCTGTTTTTT. The full variable domain, its missing parts supplied by reference TRBV7-9 and TRBJ2-2, is DTGVSQNPRHKITKRGQNVTFRCDPISEHNRLYWYRQTLGQGPEFLTYFQNEAQLEKSRLLSDRFSAERPKGSFSTLEIQRTEQGDSAMYLCASSHTGPVAGENGELFFGEGSRLTVL.

The chain joins TRBV2 to TRBJ1-5; D gene ambiguous. Trimming left V 4 bases short and J 7 bases short, with 11 bases between. The germline CDR1 and CDR2 sequences are SNHLY and FYNNEI. The CDR3 is 13 residues long. This chain's CDR3 is CASSAEVLQPQHF. The CDR3 coding sequence is TGTGCCAGCAGTGCTGAGGTTTTGCAGCCCCAGCATTTT.

In this sample, this clone turned up once. This chain links TRBV6-5 with TRBJ2-1, with TRBD2 matching 10 bases. The CDR3 is 15 amino acids. Germline-derived CDR1 and CDR2 are MNHEY and SVGAGI. V trimming: 4 bases; J trimming: 9 bases; junction bases outside the gene matches: 9. This CDR3 reads CASSSLSGGATEQFF. In DNA, the CDR3 is TGTGCCAGCAGTTCCCTGAGCGGGGGGGCCACTGAGCAGTTCTTC.